What follows are 24 T cell receptor beta chains derived from one specimen sequenced in a study of blood T cells in healthy people across ages. A sample-barcoded 5' primer and a J-beta primer mix were used in a second PCR of about 7 to 12 cycles. TCRdb fed the 5' RACE reads into MiXCR, producing one record per CDR3 protein. This table holds some 920,000 distinct CDR3 sequences, 45% to 60% found once. The sequenced sample was blood. Receptor source: a woman aged 55-69 years in good health.

V gene TRBV20-1 combines with J gene TRBJ1-5; 7 bases fit TRBD1. The germline V gene encodes CDR1 DFQATT and CDR2 SNEGSKA (reference sequence). The trim removed 5 bases at V and 5 bases at J, leaving 9 bases unmatched. The CDR3 runs to 14 residues. This CDR3 is CSAQFDRVDQPQHF. In DNA, the CDR3 is TGCAGTGCTCAGTTCGACAGGGTGGATCAGCCCCAGCATTTT.

The J gene is TRBJ2-1, the V gene TRBV7-2, with 7 nucleotides matching TRBD1. The CDR3 extends over 16 amino acids. J was trimmed by 0 bases and V by 5 bases; bases with no gene match: 7. Germline loops: CDR1 SGHTA, CDR2 FQGNSA. Here the CDR3 DNA reads TGTGCCAGCAGCCTGATGGACAGGAGCTCCTACAATGAGCAGTTCTTC. Protein sequence: CASSLMDRSSYNEQFF.

This chain connects TRBV3-1 to TRBJ1-2; D possibly corresponds to TRBD1 (5 bases). The CDR3 is 17 residues long. Looked up from germline, CDR1 is LGHDT and CDR2 is YNNKEL (reference sequence). V lost 0 bases, J lost 0 bases, and 14 bases lay in between. CDR3 sequence (DNA): TGTGCCAGCAGCCAAGATGTGTGGGGCAGACCTAACTATGGCTACACCTTC. It translates to CASSQDVWGRPNYGYTF.

The chain combines TRBV7-9 with TRBJ2-1, with D hard to call. The CDR3 spans 15 residues. Trimming shortened V by 4 bases and J by 1 base, and 11 bases separated the two germline ends. In germline, CDR1 is SEHNR, CDR2 FQNEAQ (reference sequence). This CDR3 is CASSSGYNSYNEQFF. The CDR3 bases are TGTGCCAGCAGCTCCGGGTATAATTCCTACAATGAGCAGTTCTTC.

This clonotype was detected only once. The chain joins TRBV19 to TRBJ2-3; 9 bases fit TRBD1. CDR3 length: 13 residues. The V gene's germline CDR1 is LNHDA and CDR2 SQIVND (reference sequence). The J segment lost 4 bases and the V segment lost 7 bases, leaving 3 bases of the junction unmatched. The CDR3 sequence: CASMDRGPDTQYF. CDR3 sequence (DNA): TGTGCCAGTATGGACAGGGGACCAGATACGCAGTATTTT.

The chain combines TRBV6-1 with TRBJ2-7, with 7 nucleotides matching TRBD2. This CDR3 is 13 amino acids long. V lost 7 bases to trimming and J lost 2 bases; unmatched junction nucleotides: 5. Germline V gene data show CDR1 as MNHNS and CDR2 as SASEGT. CDR3 amino acids: CASTGGTTYEQYF. The CDR3 bases are TGTGCCAGCACCGGCGGGACTACCTACGAGCAGTACTTC.

This clonotype appeared a few times. The DNA for the CDR3 is TGTGCCAGCAGAGTCCTAGCGGGAGATTACGAGCAGTACTTC. Protein sequence: CASRVLAGDYEQYF. The chain joins TRBV28 to TRBJ2-7; 10 bases fit TRBD2. The V gene end was trimmed by 6 bases and the J gene end by 4 bases; junction bases not matched to a gene: 6. The V gene's germline CDR1 is MDHEN and CDR2 SYDVKM. The CDR3 spans 14 residues. Using reference TRBV28 and TRBJ2-7 for the parts outside the CDR3, the full variable domain is DVKVTQSSRYLVKRTGEKVFLECVQDMDHENMFWYRQDPGLGLRLIYFSYDVKMKEKGDIPEGYSVSREKKERFSLILESASTNQTSMYLCASRVLAGDYEQYFGPGTRLTVT.

This chain joins TRBV28 and TRBJ2-5; unclear D gene. The CDR3 totals 15 residues. Trimming took off 3 bases at V and 4 bases at J, with 15 bases between the two ends. CDR1 MDHEN and CDR2 SYDVKM come from the germline V gene. In DNA, the CDR3 is TGTGCCAGCAGTTTCCAAGGAGTCGAAGGAGAGACCCAGTACTTC. Its protein product is CASSFQGVEGETQYF. The entire variable domain, with the rest obtained from reference TRBV28 and TRBJ2-5, is as follows: DVKVTQSSRYLVKRTGEKVFLECVQDMDHENMFWYRQDPGLGLRLIYFSYDVKMKEKGDIPEGYSVSREKKERFSLILESASTNQTSMYLCASSFQGVEGETQYFGPGTRLLVL.

The J gene is TRBJ2-1, the V gene TRBV6-5; 11 bases match TRBD2. The germline V gene encodes CDR1 MNHEY and CDR2 SVGAGI. J lost 9 bases, V lost 2 bases, and 6 bases had no gene match. The CDR3 runs 15 residues. CDR3 loop: CASSYGRLAGLEQFF. DNA of the CDR3: TGTGCCAGCAGTTACGGCAGACTAGCGGGGCTTGAGCAGTTCTTC.

The V gene is TRBV6-6, the J gene TRBJ1-2, with a possible D match to TRBD1 (5 bases). The germline CDR1 and CDR2 sequences are MNHNY and SVGAGI (reference sequence). The CDR3 runs to 16 residues. Trimming removed 4 bases from V and 2 bases from J, with 17 bases in between. CDR3 coding DNA: TGTGCCAGCAGTTTTAGAACACCCCGGGGGAACTATGGCTACACCTTC. It yields the protein CASSFRTPRGNYGYTF.

This clonotype has only one observation. The J gene is TRBJ1-5, the V gene TRBV5-6; D call uncertain. V gave up 4 bases and J gave up 6 bases, with 8 bases separating them. The germline gives CDR1 SGHDT, CDR2 YYEEEE. CDR3 length equals 12 residues. The CDR3 bases are TGTGCCAGCAGCGTCGGCCGTCAGCCCCAGCATTTT. Its protein product is CASSVGRQPQHF.

This sequence joins TRBV15 and TRBJ2-1; D not resolved. Germline CDR1 reads LNHNV; CDR2 reads YYDKDF (reference sequence). This CDR3 has 14 residues. V gave up 2 bases and J gave up 2 bases, with 7 bases separating them. CDR3 DNA: TGTGCCACCAGCAGACGAATAACCTACAATGAGCAGTTCTTC. Encoded protein: CATSRRITYNEQFF. Looking up the rest from reference TRBV15 and TRBJ2-1 gives the full variable domain: DAMVIQNPRYQVTQFGKPVTLSCSQTLNHNVMYWYQQKSSQAPKLLFHYYDKDFNNEADTPDNFQSRRPNTSFCFLDIRSPGLGDTAMYLCATSRRITYNEQFFGPGTRLTVL.

The chain joins TRBV27 to TRBJ1-5; D remains unclear. V was clipped by 2 bases and J by 6 bases, with 8 bases between them. The CDR3 is 13 amino acids. Germline V lookup: CDR1 MNHEY, CDR2 SMNVEV (reference sequence). The CDR3 coding sequence is TGTGCCAGCAGTTTAGGAGGGATTCAGCCCCAGCATTTT. Translation gives CASSLGGIQPQHF.

This clonotype was counted ten times or more. The gene calls are TRBV28 and TRBJ2-7; 11 bases map to TRBD2. The length of the CDR3 is 15 residues. Germline V gene sequence: CDR1 MDHEN, CDR2 SYDVKM. With 6 bases clipped from V and 0 bases from J, the junction kept 4 bases outside the gene matches. The CDR3 reads CASSTTSGSSYEQYF. The CDR3 coding sequence is TGTGCCAGCAGCACCACTAGCGGGAGCTCCTACGAGCAGTACTTC.

V and J are TRBV12-3 or TRBV12-4 and TRBJ2-7; D possibly corresponds to TRBD1 (5 bases). Between the trimmed V and J ends, which lost 11 bases and 2 bases, there was a span of 19 bases. The CDR3 totals 14 residues. CDR3 region: CAGSLWGSTYEQYF. The CDR3 DNA reads as TGTGCCGGCTCCCTATGGGGCAGCACCTACGAGCAGTACTTC.

The J gene is TRBJ2-3, the V gene TRBV11-2; D is tentatively TRBD1 or TRBD2 (5 bases each). From germline, CDR1 is SGHAT and CDR2 FQNNGV. V dropped 6 bases and J dropped 2 bases, with 15 bases sitting between them. This CDR3 spans 15 amino acids. Here the CDR3 DNA reads TGTGCCAGCAGAACCGGGACCACTTTCACAGATACGCAGTATTTT. This encodes CASRTGTTFTDTQYF.

V gene TRBV6-5 combines with J gene TRBJ2-7; 11 nucleotides match TRBD2. This CDR3 comprises 15 residues. Germline V gene lookup returns CDR1 MNHEY and CDR2 SVGAGI. V lost 5 bases, J lost 0 bases, and 3 bases stayed unmatched. The CDR3 spells CASSKGLADSYEQYF. As DNA, the CDR3 is TGTGCCAGCAGTAAGGGACTAGCGGACTCCTACGAGCAGTACTTC.

DNA of the CDR3: TGTGCCAGCAGTCCCTCGGGGGTTGGTGGCTACACCTTC. This encodes CASSPSGVGGYTF. V usage is TRBV28 and J usage is TRBJ1-2, with a tentative D call TRBD1 (5 bases). The length of the CDR3 is 13 residues. Germline V gene data show CDR1 as MDHEN and CDR2 as SYDVKM. V was pared by 5 bases and J by 7 bases, with 14 bases between.

In its sample, this clonotype was seen a few times. V usage is TRBV29-1 and J usage is TRBJ2-5, with D maybe TRBD2 (5 bases). Trimming stripped 2 bases from V and 1 base from J, with 8 bases between. Germline V gives CDR1 SQVTM, CDR2 ANQGSEA. The CDR3 covers 13 residues. The CDR3 sequence is CSVEQRLQETQYF. Here the CDR3 DNA reads TGCAGCGTTGAACAGCGGCTCCAAGAGACCCAGTACTTC.

This sequence joins TRBV6-1 and TRBJ2-2; possible D gene TRBD1, 7 bases. The CDR3 runs to 15 residues. CDR1 and CDR2 from the germline V gene are MNHNS and SASEGT. V was clipped by 5 bases and J by 4 bases, with 14 bases between them. CDR3 protein: CASSFRQGGTGELFF. The CDR3 bases are TGTGCCAGCAGTTTTAGGCAGGGGGGCACCGGGGAGCTGTTTTTT.

The sample holds a few counts of this clonotype. This rearrangement joins TRBV5-6 to TRBJ2-7; TRBD2 matches at 10 bases. V lost 2 bases to trimming and J lost 0 bases; unmatched junction nucleotides: 5. CDR3 length equals 16 residues. Germline V gene lookup returns CDR1 SGHDT and CDR2 YYEEEE. CDR3 loop: CASSFGLAVNSYEQYF. In DNA, the CDR3 is TGTGCCAGCAGCTTCGGACTAGCGGTCAACTCCTACGAGCAGTACTTC.

This rearrangement joins TRBV4-1 to TRBJ2-6; tentatively, D is TRBD1 (6 bases). The V end was cut by 8 bases, the J end by 0 bases, with 17 bases between. The V gene's germline CDR1 is MGHRA and CDR2 YSYEKL. The CDR3 runs 17 residues. DNA for the CDR3: TGCGCCAGCTTCCCTAGGCAGGGGCACTCTGGGGCCAACGTCCTGACTTTC. Translated: CASFPRQGHSGANVLTF.

This chain joins TRBV28 and TRBJ2-1; D might be TRBD2 (6 bases). The CDR3 sequence is 16 residues long. V lost 2 bases, J lost 2 bases, and 13 bases lay in between. Germline CDR1 is MDHEN and CDR2 is SYDVKM. As DNA, the CDR3 is TGTGCCAGCAGTTTACGGGGGAGTCCTGCCTACAATGAGCAGTTCTTC. Its translation is CASSLRGSPAYNEQFF.

The chain has TRBV2 and TRBJ2-1; tentatively, D is TRBD1 (6 bases). V was trimmed by 4 bases and J by 1 base, leaving 17 bases between them. CDR3 length: 17 amino acids. The germline CDR1 and CDR2 sequences are SNHLY and FYNNEI. DNA for the CDR3: TGTGCCAGCAGTGTGGGTCAGGGGACCCTGTCCTACAATGAGCAGTTCTTC. It specifies CASSVGQGTLSYNEQFF.